This record looks at one T cell receptor (beta chain) sequence and its context. Its antigen is as yet unknown. The junction and the germline gene differ at one end; a read error may be behind it. The CDR3 is made up of 16 amino acids. Per the germline V gene, CDR1 is SGHVS and CDR2 is FQNEAQ. TCRdb redid the calling of the RT-PCR reads with MiXCR, one entry per CDR3 protein. This sample has over 300,000 distinct CDR3 sequences; less than 25% occur once, and the top ten carry 10%. This sample is drawn from a study of response to subunit inactivated influenza vaccine. Notes on the study in general: After each seasonal influenza vaccination, few new T cells are recruited, the authors suggested.

The material sequenced was PBMCs from blood, taken about 20 months after vaccination. The rearrangement uses TRBV7-8 and TRBJ1-4; 7 positions match TRBD1. This receptor was taken from a man between 50 and 75 years old who received an inactivated influenza vaccine. This CDR3 reads CASSPVQGGTNEKLLF. Here the CDR3 DNA reads TGTGCCAGCAGCCCGGTGCAGGGGGGAACTAATGAAAAACTGTTATTT.